This T cell receptor (beta chain) was obtained from a study of T cell responses to AZD1222 COVID-19 vaccine. Study-wide points: Only five or six AZD1222 recipients were seropositive at baseline. Epitopes outside B.1.351 and B.1.1.7 mutated regions reportedly drew nearly half of spike TCRs.

A word on this clone: What it binds is unknown.

Germline V gene lookup returns CDR1 MNHEY and CDR2 SVGEGT. The length of the CDR3 is 17 residues. Deletions cut 5 bases from V and 2 bases from J, with 19 bases between. The repertoire was sequenced with immunoSEQ multiplex PCR; TCRdb's copy has only in-frame clones and lacks some. The table lists about 180,000 clones, just under 95% of them singletons. The V gene is TRBV6-2 or TRBV6-3, the J gene TRBJ1-5; perhaps TRBD1 as D (5 bases). This TCR was recovered from an adult who received the MenACWY meningococcal vaccine as a control. This specimen was peripheral blood, taken 28 days after the second dose of the MenACWY control vaccine. CDR3 residues: CASSLTPGPSGNQPQHF. The CDR3 DNA is TGTGCCAGCAGTCTTACACCGGGACCCAGCGGCAATCAGCCCCAGCATTTT.